This TCR beta chain was captured by sequencing in a study of tumor-infiltrating lymphocytes in primary liver carcinoma (dated by TCRdb to the late 2010s). At the level of the whole study: The five patients, three men and two women aged 30 to 69 years, had hepatocellular carcinoma (four) or combined HCC and intrahepatic cholangiocarcinoma (one). The five patients had tumors staged T1-T3 N0M0, with maximum diameters ranging from roughly 4 to 10 cm. Each sample produced roughly 3.65 to 7.5 million productive TCRbeta reads, and read depth showed no significant difference between tissue types. The study combined TCRbeta repertoire sequencing, expression microarrays and whole-exome sequencing across five regions of each liver tumor, with adjacent normal tissue and blood. A total of about 35 specimens from 5 patients, comprising about 25 tumor regions, 5 adjacent noncancerous liver tissues and 5 peripheral blood samples, were covered by TCRbeta repertoire sequencing. To link TCRbeta repertoire diversity with the local molecular phenotype, the 25 to 30 tumor region samples were profiled using Agilent mRNA microarrays. Repertoires from technical replicates were highly reproducible, with mean shared-clone rates roughly 0.9 and correlation coefficients above 0.95. Study-wide conclusions, independent of this receptor: Only the TCR beta chain was sequenced, which likely underestimates true repertoire diversity because unpaired alpha chains were not captured. A significantly larger repertoire fraction was made up by the top 250 clones in tumors than in blood (p = 0.039). Since the samples were bulk and unsorted, there was no way to compare CD4+ and CD8+ T cell repertoires. Repertoire overlap was found to be higher between tumor regions (mean approximately 35%) than between tumor-adjacent (around 17%) or tumor-blood (around 15%) pairs, consistent with antigen-driven expansion. Only a few patients were included in the study, and the authors note that the findings should be validated in a larger study. Only roughly 7.5-25% of top clones appeared in all five regions of a tumor, which suggests that tumor-infiltrating T cells are spatially heterogeneous.

This clonotype has at least ten counts. The specificity of this receptor is unknown. Base-call qualities are not available, and no considerably larger clone is one nucleotide away. Germline trimming amounts to 4 bases on V and 9 bases on J, with 7 as the count of junction bases outside the gene matches. Including the terminal cysteine and phenylalanine, the CDR3 comprises 12 residues. This entry keeps only the CDR3 DNA: 36 bases, framed from base 1. Per the germline V gene (reference sequence), GTSNPN is the CDR1 and SVGIG is the CDR2. TCRbeta-specific cDNA was reverse-transcribed from roughly 500 ng total RNA using a constant-region primer and ProtoScript II reverse transcriptase. The TCRbeta libraries were prepared through three rounds of nested multiplex PCR following a slightly modified ARM-PCR procedure. Each of the first two PCR rounds ran for approximately 10 cycles using multiplex TRBV1-TRBV30 forward primers together with a Cbeta reverse primer. A final 25-cycle PCR with Deep VentR polymerase added sample barcodes and Illumina adapters. Before sequencing, amplicons of 200-500 bp were purified from gel using a QIAquick gel extraction kit. An Illumina HiSeq 2500 was used to sequence the TCRbeta amplicons, generating 250-bp paired-end reads. The paper's data handling went like this. Trimmomatic v0.33 was used to quality-trim the reads, and FLASH v1.2.11 was used to merge paired reads so that full CDR3 sequences could be recovered. MiGEC v1.2.1b assigned V, D and J germline segments to the rearranged TCRbeta sequences. Clonotype statistics and Shannon-Wiener diversity indices were calculated with VDJtools v1.0.0. Except for diversity analysis, only the 250 most abundant clonotypes of each sample were used in subsequent analyses to reduce sampling bias. TCRdb reworked the public reads: Q25 trimming with fastp, MiXCR clone assembly, productive beta chains retained. Each entry is one CDR3 protein sequence, shown with its most common DNA and genes. The V and J calls were not made by the authors but by TCRdb's processing. The sample contains 150,000 to 200,000 distinct CDR3 sequences, approximately 80% of them found a single time. Less than 20% of the sample goes to the ten largest clones.

Without any cell sorting, total RNA and DNA were co-extracted from roughly 18-30 mg of bulk tissue using the AllPrep DNA/RNA mini kit. Between November 2015 and early 2016, 5 or 6 patients in China with histopathologically diagnosed primary liver carcinoma had their tumors surgically resected. Chronic HBV infection was present in the patients, and the patients were treatment-naive at sampling. Each tumor was sampled at five spatially separated regions: the superior, inferior, left-lateral and right-lateral poles and the tumor centre. More than 80% viable tumor cells were found by histology in every tumor sample. Pieces of fresh tumor and adjacent tissue were cut in half, with one half kept in RNAlater at -80 degrees C and the other half sent for histology.

The receptor was derived from a man aged 35 to 55 with primary liver carcinoma and hepatitis B virus infection. Source material: tumor tissue from primary liver carcinoma. The rearranged chain carries TRBV30 and TRBJ1-2, with TRBD1 identical over 8 junction bases. CDR3 sequence: CAWTWDRLSYTF. The nucleotides are TGTGCCTGGACCTGGGACAGGCTCAGCTACACCTTC.